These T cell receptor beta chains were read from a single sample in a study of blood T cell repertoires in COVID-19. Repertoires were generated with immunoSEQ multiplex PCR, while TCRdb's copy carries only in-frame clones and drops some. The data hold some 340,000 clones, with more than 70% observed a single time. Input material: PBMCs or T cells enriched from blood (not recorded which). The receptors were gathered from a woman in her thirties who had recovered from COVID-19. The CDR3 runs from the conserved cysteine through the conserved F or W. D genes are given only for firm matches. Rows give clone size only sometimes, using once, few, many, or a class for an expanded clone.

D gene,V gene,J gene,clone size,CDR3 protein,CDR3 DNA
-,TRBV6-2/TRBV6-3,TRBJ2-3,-,CASSALESDTQYF,TGTGCCAGCAGTGCCTTGGAGTCAGATACGCAGTATTTT
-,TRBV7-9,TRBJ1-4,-,CASSVGSNEKLFF,TGTGCCAGCAGCGTCGGGTCTAATGAAAAACTGTTTTTT
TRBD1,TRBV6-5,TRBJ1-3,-,CASRLGTGFGNTIYF,TGTGCCAGCAGGCTCGGGACAGGGTTTGGAAACACCATATATTTT
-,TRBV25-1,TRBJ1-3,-,CASSGIHRANSGNTIYF,TGTGCCAGCAGTGGAATTCACAGGGCTAACTCTGGAAACACCATATATTTT
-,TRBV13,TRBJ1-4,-,CASSLGRGMGEKLFF,TGTGCCAGCAGCTTAGGCCGAGGGATGGGGGAAAAACTGTTTTTT
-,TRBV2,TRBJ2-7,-,CASSETGHYEQYF,TGTGCCAGCAGTGAAACAGGTCACTACGAGCAGTACTTC
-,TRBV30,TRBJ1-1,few,CAWSVTSNTEAFF,TGTGCCTGGAGTGTAACAAGTAACACTGAAGCTTTCTTT
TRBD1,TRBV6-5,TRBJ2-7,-,CASSRDRPYEQYF,TGTGCCAGCAGTCGGGACAGGCCTTACGAGCAGTACTTC
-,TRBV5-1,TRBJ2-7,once,CASSPVGGRTYEQYF,TGCGCCAGCAGCCCCGTGGGGGGGCGGACCTACGAGCAGTACTTC
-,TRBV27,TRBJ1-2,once,CASSYRRGNMHGYTF,TGTGCCAGCAGTTACCGACGAGGTAATATGCATGGCTACACCTTC
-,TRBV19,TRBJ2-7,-,CASTRTQGGEQYF,TGTGCCAGTACCCGGACCCAGGGCGGAGAGCAGTACTTC
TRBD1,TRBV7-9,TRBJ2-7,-,CASSHTGTGGLYEQYF,TGTGCCAGCAGCCACACCGGGACAGGGGGCCTCTACGAGCAGTACTTC
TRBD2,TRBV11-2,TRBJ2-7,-,CASNKLSGRSYEQYF,TGTGCCAGCAACAAACTTAGCGGGCGATCCTACGAGCAGTACTTC
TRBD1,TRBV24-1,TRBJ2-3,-,CATSDPGQGTDTQYF,TGTGCCACCAGTGACCCGGGACAGGGAACAGATACGCAGTATTTT
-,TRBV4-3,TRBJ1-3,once,CASSQGVTWGNTIYF,TGCGCCAGCAGCCAAGGAGTTACTTGGGGAAACACCATATATTTT
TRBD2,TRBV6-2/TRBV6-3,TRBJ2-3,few,CASSATSGDSTDTQYF,TGTGCCAGCAGTGCGACTAGCGGGGATAGCACAGATACGCAGTATTTT
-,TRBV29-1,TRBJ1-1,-,CSVATGGTEAFF,TGCAGCGTTGCGACGGGGGGGACTGAAGCTTTCTTT
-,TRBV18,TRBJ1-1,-,CASSRAVTGGAEAFF,TGTGCCAGCTCACGGGCGGTGACAGGCGGCGCTGAAGCTTTCTTT
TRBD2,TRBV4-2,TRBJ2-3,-,CASSRDSGGTDTQYF,TGTGCCAGCAGCCGAGATAGCGGGGGCACAGATACGCAGTATTTT
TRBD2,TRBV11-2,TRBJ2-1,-,CASSPKRGGGASMYNEQFF,TGTGCCAGCAGCCCGAAGAGAGGCGGGGGGGCGTCAATGTACAATGAGCAGTTCTTC
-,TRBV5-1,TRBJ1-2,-,CASSSTQDYGYTF,TGCGCCAGCAGCTCCACACAGGACTATGGCTACACCTTC
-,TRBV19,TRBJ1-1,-,CASSIGGVQTEAFF,TGTGCCAGTAGTATTGGAGGGGTACAGACTGAAGCTTTCTTT